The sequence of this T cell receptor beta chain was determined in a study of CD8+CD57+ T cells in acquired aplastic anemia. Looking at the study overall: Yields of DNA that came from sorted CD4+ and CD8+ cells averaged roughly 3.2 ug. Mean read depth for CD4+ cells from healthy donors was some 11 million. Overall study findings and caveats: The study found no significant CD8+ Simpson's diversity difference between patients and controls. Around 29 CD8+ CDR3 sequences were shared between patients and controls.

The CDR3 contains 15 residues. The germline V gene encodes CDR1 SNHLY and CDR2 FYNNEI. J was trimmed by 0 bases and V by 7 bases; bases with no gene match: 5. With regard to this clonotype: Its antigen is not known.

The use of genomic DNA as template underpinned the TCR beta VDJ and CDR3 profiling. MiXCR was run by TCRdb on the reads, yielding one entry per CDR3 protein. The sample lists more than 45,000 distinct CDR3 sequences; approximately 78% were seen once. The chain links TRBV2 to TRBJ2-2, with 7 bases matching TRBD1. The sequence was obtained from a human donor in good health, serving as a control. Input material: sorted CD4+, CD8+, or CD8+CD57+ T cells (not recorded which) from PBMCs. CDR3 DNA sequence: TGTGCCAGCACCGGACAGGAAACGAACACCGGGGAGCTGTTTTTT. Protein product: CASTGQETNTGELFF.